This T cell receptor beta chain was found in a study of T cell responses to AZD1222 COVID-19 vaccine. Regarding the study as a whole: Only a handful of AZD1222 recipients, six or seven in all, had baseline seropositivity. Breadth and depth of Spike-specific TCRs rose after two AZD1222 doses.

TCRdb's table, derived via immunoSEQ multiplex PCR, lists solely in-frame clones and lacks some. The sample has approximately 120,000 clones; 70% to 90% are singletons. As for this clone: Its antigen is still unknown.

In germline, CDR1 is LGHNA, CDR2 YNFKEQ. V lost 1 base and J lost 4, with 15 bases in between. CDR3 length: 16 residues. The TCR was taken from an adult who received the AZD1222 COVID-19 vaccine. The rearrangement joins TRBV4-2 to TRBJ2-3, with D perhaps matching TRBD2 (6 bases). The starting material was peripheral blood, obtained 28 days after the second AZD1222 dose. DNA for the CDR3: TGTGCCAGCAGCCAAGCGGACCCCGGGGGTTCAGATACGCAGTATTTT. Protein product: CASSQADPGGSDTQYF.